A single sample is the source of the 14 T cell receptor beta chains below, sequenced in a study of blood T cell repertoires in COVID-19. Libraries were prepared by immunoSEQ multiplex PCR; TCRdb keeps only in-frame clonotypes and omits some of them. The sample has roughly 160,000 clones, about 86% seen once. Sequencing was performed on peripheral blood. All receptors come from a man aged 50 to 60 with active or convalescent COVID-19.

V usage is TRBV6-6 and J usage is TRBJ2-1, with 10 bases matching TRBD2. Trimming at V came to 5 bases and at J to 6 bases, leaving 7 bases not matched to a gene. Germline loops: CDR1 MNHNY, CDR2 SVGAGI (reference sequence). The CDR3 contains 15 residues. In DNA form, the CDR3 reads TGTGCCAGCAGTCTCGCTAGCGGGGGAGCCAATGAGCAGTTCTTC. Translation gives CASSLASGGANEQFF.

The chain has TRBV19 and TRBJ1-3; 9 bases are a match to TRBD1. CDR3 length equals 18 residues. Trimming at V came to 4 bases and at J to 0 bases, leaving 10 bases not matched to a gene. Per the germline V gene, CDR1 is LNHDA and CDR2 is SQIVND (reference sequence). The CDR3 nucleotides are TGTGCCAGTAGTAACCGGGACAGGGTCTTACCCTCTGGAAACACCATATATTTT. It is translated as CASSNRDRVLPSGNTIYF.

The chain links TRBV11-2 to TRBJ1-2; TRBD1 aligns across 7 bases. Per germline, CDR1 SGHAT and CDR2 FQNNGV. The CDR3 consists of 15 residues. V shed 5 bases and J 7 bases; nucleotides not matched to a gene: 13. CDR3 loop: CASSPPRQGVSGYTF. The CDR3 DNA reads TGTGCCAGCAGCCCTCCCCGACAGGGCGTTTCTGGCTACACCTTC. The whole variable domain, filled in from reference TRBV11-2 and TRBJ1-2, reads EAGVAQSPRYKIIEKRQSVAFWCNPISGHATLYWYQQILGQGPKLLIQFQNNGVVDDSQLPKDRFSAERLKGVDSTLKIQPAKLEDSAVYLCASSPPRQGVSGYTFGSGTRLTVV.

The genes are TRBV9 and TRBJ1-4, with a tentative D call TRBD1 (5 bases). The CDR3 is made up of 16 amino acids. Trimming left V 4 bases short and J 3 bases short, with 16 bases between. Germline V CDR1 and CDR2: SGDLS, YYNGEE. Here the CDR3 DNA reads TGTGCCAGCAGCCCTATGGGAACAGGATCTAATGAAAAACTGTTTTTT. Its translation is CASSPMGTGSNEKLFF. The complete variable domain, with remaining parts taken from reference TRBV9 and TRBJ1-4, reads DSGVTQTPKHLITATGQRVTLRCSPRSGDLSVYWYQQSLDQGLQFLIQYYNGEERAKGNILERFSAQQFPDLHSELNLSSLELGDSALYFCASSPMGTGSNEKLFFGSGTQLSVL.

The CDR3 DNA sequence: TGTGCCAGCAGTCCCCCGGGACAGGGGTTTCATGGCTACACCTTC. It encodes CASSPPGQGFHGYTF. V is TRBV27 and J is TRBJ1-2; 10 positions match TRBD1. The trim removed 5 bases at V and 6 bases at J, leaving 9 bases unmatched. Germline CDR1 MNHEY, CDR2 SMNVEV (reference sequence). The CDR3 sequence is 15 residues long.

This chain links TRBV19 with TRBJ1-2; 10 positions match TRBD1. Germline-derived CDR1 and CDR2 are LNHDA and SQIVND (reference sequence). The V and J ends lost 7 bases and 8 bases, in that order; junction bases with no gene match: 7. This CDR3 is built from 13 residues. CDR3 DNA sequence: TGTGCCAGTATGGAAGGGACAGGGGACGGCTACACCTTC. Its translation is CASMEGTGDGYTF.

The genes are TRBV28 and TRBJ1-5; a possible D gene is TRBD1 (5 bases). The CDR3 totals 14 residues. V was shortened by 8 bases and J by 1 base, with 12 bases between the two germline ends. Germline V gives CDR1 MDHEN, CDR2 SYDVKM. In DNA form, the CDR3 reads TGTGCCAGCGCGGCGGGGGTGAGCAATCAGCCCCAGCATTTT. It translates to CASAAGVSNQPQHF.

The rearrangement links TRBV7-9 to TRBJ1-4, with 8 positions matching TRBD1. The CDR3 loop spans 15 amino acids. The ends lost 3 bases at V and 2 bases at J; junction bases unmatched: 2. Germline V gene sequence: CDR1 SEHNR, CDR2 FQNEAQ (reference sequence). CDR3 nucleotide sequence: TGTGCCAGCAGCTTCAGGGGGCTCACTAATGAAAAACTGTTTTTT. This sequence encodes CASSFRGLTNEKLFF. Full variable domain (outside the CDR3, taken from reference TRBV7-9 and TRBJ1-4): DTGVSQNPRHKITKRGQNVTFRCDPISEHNRLYWYRQTLGQGPEFLTYFQNEAQLEKSRLLSDRFSAERPKGSFSTLEIQRTEQGDSAMYLCASSFRGLTNEKLFFGSGTQLSVL.

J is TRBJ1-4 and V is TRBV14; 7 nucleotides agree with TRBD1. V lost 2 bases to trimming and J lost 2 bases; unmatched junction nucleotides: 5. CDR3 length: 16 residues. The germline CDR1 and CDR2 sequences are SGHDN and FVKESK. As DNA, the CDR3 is TGTGCCAGCAGCCAATACAGGGGTCCCACTAATGAAAAACTGTTTTTT. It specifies CASSQYRGPTNEKLFF.

The CDR3, as DNA: TGCGCCAGCAGCCAAGATCGGGTGGCTTCCTACGAGCAGTACTTC. Amino acids: CASSQDRVASYEQYF. This chain joins TRBV4-3 and TRBJ2-7; D not certain. V lost 0 bases, J lost 1 base, and 10 bases lay in between. The CDR3 consists of 15 residues. Germline assignment: CDR1 LGHNA and CDR2 YSLEER.

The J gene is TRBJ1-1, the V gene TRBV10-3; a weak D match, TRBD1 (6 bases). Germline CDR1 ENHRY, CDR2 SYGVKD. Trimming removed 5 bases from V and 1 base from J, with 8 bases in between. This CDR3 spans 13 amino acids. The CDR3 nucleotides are TGTGCCATCAGTCCGGGACAGAACACTGAAGCTTTCTTT. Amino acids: CAISPGQNTEAFF.

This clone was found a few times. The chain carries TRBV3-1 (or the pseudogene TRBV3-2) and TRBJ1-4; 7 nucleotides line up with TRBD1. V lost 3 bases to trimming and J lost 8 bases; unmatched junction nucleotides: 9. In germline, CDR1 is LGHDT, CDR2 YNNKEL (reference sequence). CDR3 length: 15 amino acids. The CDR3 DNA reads TGTGCCAGCAGCCAGGGGCGACAGGGCCGCGAAAAACTGTTTTTT. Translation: CASSQGRQGREKLFF.

CDR3 loop: CASSEDREQRKWEYGYTF. CDR3 sequence (DNA): TGTGCCAGCAGTGAGGACAGGGAACAGAGAAAATGGGAATATGGCTACACCTTC. The genes are TRBV6-2 or TRBV6-3 and TRBJ1-2, with TRBD1 identical over 8 bases. The germline gives CDR1 MNHEY, CDR2 SVGEGT. Trimming cost V 5 bases and J 5 bases; bases outside gene matches: 19. This CDR3 is built from 18 residues.

The CDR3 loop reads CASSYGQGLPYEQYF. The CDR3 DNA is TGTGCCAGCAGTTACGGGCAGGGCCTACCCTACGAGCAGTACTTC. The genes are TRBV6-5 and TRBJ2-7; TRBD1 is a possible D gene (5 bases). CDR3 size: 15 residues. The germline V gene encodes CDR1 MNHEY and CDR2 SVGAGI. V shed 2 bases and J shed 2 bases, with 13 bases lying between them.